Below, one TCR beta chain is given with its context. Its target is not known. Produced via immunoSEQ multiplex PCR; TCRdb's table is partial and in-frame only. The data show roughly 61,000 clones, over 80% seen once. These data are taken from a study of OX40 agonist ivuxolimab in advanced cancers. Overall study: Treatment of patients was with ivuxolimab, an agonistic anti-OX40 (CD134) antibody. Ivuxolimab was administered intravenously to patients at 0.01 to 10 mg/kg every 2 weeks.

Study-wide points: Nonresponders, in some cases, also had low normalized T-cell clonal expansion. The study did not work out the antigen specificity of the expanded peripheral T cells.

There are 13 residues in the CDR3. V was pared by 5 bases and J by 7 bases, with 15 bases between. CDR1 and CDR2 (germline): SGHDN, FVKESK. The rearrangement links TRBV14 to TRBJ2-7, with a weak D call TRBD2 (5 bases). The material was CD4+ or CD8+ T cells sorted from blood, obtained in a trial of the OX40 agonist ivuxolimab. This TCR was recovered from an adult with an advanced solid tumor such as melanoma, head and neck, liver or kidney cancer. For the CDR3, the DNA is TGTGCCAGCAGCATGTGGAGAGGGCGGGAGCAGTACTTC. Its protein product is CASSMWRGREQYF.